A single sample gave rise to the 22 T cell receptor beta chains below, sequenced in a study of shared clonotypes between healthy human individuals. TCRdb's copy holds only in-frame clones and misses some; the assay was immunoSEQ multiplex PCR. The table has millions of clones, approximately 95% seen once. The sample consisted of naive CD4+ T cells from PBMCs. Subset reported: CD45RA+ positively selected. The source of these receptors is a man younger than 35 in good health. Some clones in this sample may be carry-over from other donors' samples.

The V and J genes are TRBV6-1 and TRBJ1-3; the D is unclear. CDR1 MNHNS and CDR2 SASEGT come from the germline V gene. There are 15 residues in the CDR3. V was pared by 2 bases and J by 0 bases, with 8 bases between. The CDR3 loop is CASSETSISGNTIYF. For the CDR3, the DNA is TGTGCCAGCAGTGAAACCAGTATCTCTGGAAACACCATATATTTT.

This clone was recorded once. The J gene is TRBJ2-1, the V gene TRBV11-2; 8 positions agree with TRBD2. The CDR3 loop spans 16 amino acids. Germline CDR1 reads SGHAT; CDR2 reads FQNNGV. With 6 bases clipped from V and 7 bases from J, the junction kept 14 bases outside the gene matches. CDR3 loop: CASSLLIPGLVNEQFF. CDR3 DNA sequence: TGTGCCAGCAGTCTTTTAATCCCGGGACTAGTTAATGAGCAGTTCTTC.

V and J are TRBV2 and TRBJ2-2; 11 bases match TRBD2. The CDR3 runs 13 residues. Germline V CDR1 and CDR2: SNHLY, FYNNEI. V gave up 10 bases and J gave up 9 bases; unmatched junction bases: 7. The CDR3 region is CATGASGRRELFF. The CDR3 bases are TGTGCCACGGGGGCTAGCGGGAGGCGGGAGCTGTTTTTT.

V is TRBV5-1 and J is TRBJ2-3; D is ambiguous. There are 13 residues in the CDR3. In germline, CDR1 is SGHRS, CDR2 YFSETQ. V lost 5 bases to trimming and J lost 2 bases, with 9 bases between them. DNA of the CDR3: TGCGCCAGCAGGAGAGTGGTCACAGATACGCAGTATTTT. It encodes CASRRVVTDTQYF.

About this clone: This specimen includes other DNA sequences encoding the same CDR3. The CDR3 loop is CASSYSTSGYEQYF. As DNA, the CDR3 is TGTGCCAGCAGTTACTCCACTAGCGGCTACGAGCAGTACTTC. The rearrangement uses TRBV6-5 and TRBJ2-7, with TRBD2 matching 8 bases. CDR1 is MNHEY, CDR2 SVGAGI, per germline. The CDR3 is 14 amino acids. V dropped 0 bases and J dropped 3; count of bases not matched to a gene: 1.

This rearrangement joins TRBV4-3 to TRBJ1-2; D remains unclear. CDR1 LGHNA and CDR2 YSLEER come from the germline V gene. V shed 0 bases and J shed 5 bases, with 7 bases lying between them. The CDR3 is made up of 13 amino acids. CDR3 in amino acids: CASSQDPRYGYTF. CDR3 coding DNA: TGCGCCAGCAGCCAAGATCCGCGATATGGCTACACCTTC.

Only a few counts were recorded for this clone. The chain links TRBV15 to TRBJ1-3; possible D gene TRBD1, 6 bases. This CDR3 is built from 14 residues. V dropped 7 bases and J dropped 4 bases, with 14 bases sitting between them. CDR1 and CDR2 from the germline V gene are LNHNV and YYDKDF (reference sequence). The DNA for the CDR3 is TGTGCCACCACCGATGGGGGCGAAGGAAACACCATATATTTT. It yields the protein CATTDGGEGNTIYF.

The chain carries TRBV7-2 and TRBJ2-1; the match to TRBD2 covers 8 bases. The CDR3 has 15 residues. Germline-derived CDR1 and CDR2 are SGHTA and FQGNSA. V gave up 3 bases and J gave up 2 bases; unmatched junction bases: 3. CDR3 loop: CASSFTGRAYNEQFF. Here the CDR3 DNA reads TGTGCCAGCAGCTTCACCGGGAGGGCCTACAATGAGCAGTTCTTC.

This CDR3 reads CASSIRGPRVYEQYF. CDR3 DNA sequence: TGTGCCAGTAGTATCCGCGGCCCGCGGGTCTACGAGCAGTACTTC. The chain links TRBV19 to TRBJ2-7; TRBD2 might be the D (5 bases). CDR1 is LNHDA, CDR2 SQIVND, per germline (reference sequence). The V end lost 3 bases, the J end lost 3 bases, and 15 bases lay between the germline ends. The CDR3 contains 15 residues. Full variable domain (remainder filled in from reference TRBV19 and TRBJ2-7): DGGITQSPKYLFRKEGQNVTLSCEQNLNHDAMYWYRQDPGQGLRLIYYSQIVNDFQKGDIAEGYSVSREKKESFPLTVTSAQKNPTAFYLCASSIRGPRVYEQYFGPGTRLTVT.

The chain uses TRBV5-1 and TRBJ2-3; 9 bases fit TRBD1. Trimming cost V 4 bases and J 3 bases; bases outside gene matches: 6. CDR3 length: 15 residues. Germline assignment: CDR1 SGHRS and CDR2 YFSETQ. The CDR3 spells CASSIRTGETDTQYF. In DNA form, the CDR3 reads TGCGCCAGCAGCATACGGACAGGGGAAACAGATACGCAGTATTTT.

The V gene is TRBV29-1, the J gene TRBJ2-7, with 10 nucleotides matching TRBD1. With V trimmed by 3 bases and J by 5 bases, 10 bases remained unmatched. The CDR3 runs to 15 residues. CDR1 SQVTM and CDR2 ANQGSEA come from the germline V gene. The CDR3 DNA reads as TGCAGCGTTGACGAGGGGGGACAGGGGATCCACGAGCAGTACTTC. It specifies CSVDEGGQGIHEQYF.

The chain uses TRBV5-1 and TRBJ2-1, with 7 bases matching TRBD2. The V gene end was trimmed by 7 bases and the J gene end by 3 bases; junction bases not matched to a gene: 13. CDR1 is SGHRS, CDR2 YFSETQ, per germline. This CDR3 is 16 amino acids long. CDR3 sequence: CASRTGLAASYNEQFF. The CDR3 DNA follows: TGCGCCAGCCGAACCGGGCTAGCGGCCAGCTACAATGAGCAGTTCTTC.

The chain carries TRBV9 and TRBJ2-7; possibly TRBD1 for D (7 bases). This CDR3 region has 15 residues. Trimming removed 3 bases at V and 6 bases at J, with 19 bases between. Germline CDR1 and CDR2: SGDLS and YYNGEE. CDR3 region: CASSARGQGGLEQYF. CDR3 DNA sequence: TGTGCCAGCAGCGCGCGTGGGCAGGGGGGTCTCGAGCAGTACTTC.

The J gene is TRBJ2-1, the V gene TRBV6-5; 8 bases map to TRBD2. From germline, CDR1 is MNHEY and CDR2 SVGAGI. The CDR3 consists of 15 residues. V gave up 7 bases and J gave up 9 bases; unmatched junction bases: 14. CDR3 nucleotide sequence: TGTGCCAGCACCCCAATGAGCGGGAGTCGGGTTGAGCAGTTCTTC. It is translated as CASTPMSGSRVEQFF.

The chain is built from TRBV19 and TRBJ1-2; a possible D gene is TRBD1 (5 bases). V was trimmed by 5 bases and J by 3 bases, leaving 16 bases between them. The germline CDR1 and CDR2 sequences are LNHDA and SQIVND (reference sequence). This CDR3 has 15 residues. The CDR3 nucleotides read TGTGCCAGTAGTCTGACAGACGCCCTGGACTATGGCTACACCTTC. It is translated as CASSLTDALDYGYTF.

The chain uses TRBV25-1 and TRBJ2-7; 7 positions agree with TRBD1. This CDR3 has 13 residues. CDR1 and CDR2 from the germline V gene are MGHDK and SYGVNS. V shed 6 bases and J 2 bases; nucleotides not matched to a gene: 4. This CDR3 reads CASSGTDTYEQYF. CDR3 nucleotides: TGTGCCAGCAGCGGGACAGATACCTACGAGCAGTACTTC.

The chain employs TRBV7-9 and TRBJ2-2; TRBD2 matches at 10 bases. Losses at the gene ends were 2 bases for V and 5 bases for J; bases not matched to a gene: 2. Germline V lookup: CDR1 SEHNR, CDR2 FQNEAQ (reference sequence). The CDR3 consists of 15 residues. The CDR3 protein is CASSLPSGRTGELFF. The CDR3 bases are TGTGCCAGCAGCTTACCTAGCGGGAGAACCGGGGAGCTGTTTTTT.

The chain couples TRBV6-5 to TRBJ1-2; D is perhaps TRBD1 (6 bases). Trimming removed 5 bases from V and 8 bases from J, with 21 bases in between. There are 15 residues in the CDR3. Germline V gene sequence: CDR1 MNHEY, CDR2 SVGAGI. CDR3 bases: TGTGCCAGCAGTAGGACTCGGGGCAGGGGTTACGGCTACACCTTC. Its protein is CASSRTRGRGYGYTF.

V is TRBV18 and J is TRBJ2-1, with 7 positions matching TRBD2. CDR1 and CDR2 (germline): KGHSH, LQKENI. With V trimmed by 2 bases and J by 9 bases, 4 bases remained unmatched. The CDR3 extends over 13 amino acids. The CDR3 loop is CASSPEAGAEQFF. The DNA of the CDR3 is TGTGCCAGCTCACCAGAGGCGGGAGCTGAGCAGTTCTTC.

This CDR3 is CASSPGQGHNEQFF. In DNA, the CDR3 is TGCGCCAGCAGCCCTGGACAGGGTCACAATGAGCAGTTCTTC. This chain connects TRBV5-1 to TRBJ2-1; TRBD1 matches 8 bases. The germline V gene has CDR1 SGHRS and CDR2 YFSETQ. With 4 bases clipped from V and 5 bases from J, the junction kept 5 bases outside the gene matches. This CDR3 has 14 residues.

The chain is built from TRBV29-1 and TRBJ2-7; no clear D. The germline V gene has CDR1 SQVTM and CDR2 ANQGSEA. The CDR3 runs to 14 residues. V lost 4 bases and J 3 bases, leaving 16 bases between the germline ends. CDR3 DNA: TGCAGCGTTGGCGCAAGTGTCGCGAGCTACGAGCAGTACTTC. Protein: CSVGASVASYEQYF.

CDR3 nucleotides: TGTGCCAGCAGCCCCGCCGCGGGCCCGAGCTCCTACGAGCAGTACTTC. It yields the protein CASSPAAGPSSYEQYF. J is TRBJ2-7 and V is TRBV4-2; possible D gene TRBD2, 5 bases. There are 16 residues in the CDR3. Trimming stripped 4 bases from V and 0 bases from J, with 16 bases between. Looked up from germline, CDR1 is LGHNA and CDR2 is YNFKEQ.